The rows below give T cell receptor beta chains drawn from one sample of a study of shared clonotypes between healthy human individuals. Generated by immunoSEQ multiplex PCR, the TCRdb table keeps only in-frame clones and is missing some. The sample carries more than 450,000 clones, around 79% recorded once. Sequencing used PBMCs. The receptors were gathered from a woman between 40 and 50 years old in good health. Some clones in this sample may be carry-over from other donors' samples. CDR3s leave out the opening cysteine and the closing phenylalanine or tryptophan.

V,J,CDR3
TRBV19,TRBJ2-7,ASSNQGRGYEQY
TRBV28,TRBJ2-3,ASSRPGQGADTQY
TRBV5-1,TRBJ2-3,ASSLEGLAPDTQY
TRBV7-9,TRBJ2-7,ASSQEGARVHEQY
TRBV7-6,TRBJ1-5,ASSTNPGPGQPQH
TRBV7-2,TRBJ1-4,ASSLAGQSNEKLF
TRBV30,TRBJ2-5,AWSVPGGRRGGTQY
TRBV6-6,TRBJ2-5,ASSYSEVGETQY
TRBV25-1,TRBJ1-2,ASSATGQGNNYGYT
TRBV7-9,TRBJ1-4,ASSAGAATNEKLF
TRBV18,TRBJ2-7,ASSPEGYEQY
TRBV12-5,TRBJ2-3,ASADSGTSGSIDTQY
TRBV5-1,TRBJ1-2,ASSPGQGAGYT
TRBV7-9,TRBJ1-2,ASSLGFVGGDGYT
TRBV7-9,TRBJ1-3,ASSLVRGRSGNTIY
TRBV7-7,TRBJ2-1,ASSLTSGGNNEQF
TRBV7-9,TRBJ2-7,ASSPSGRAYEQY
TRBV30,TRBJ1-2,AWKDGANYGYT
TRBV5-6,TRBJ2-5,ASSLPQETQY
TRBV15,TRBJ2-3,ATSRDMGQSTDTQY
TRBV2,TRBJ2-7,ASKEETEQY
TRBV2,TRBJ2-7,ASSDIVGQVFEQY
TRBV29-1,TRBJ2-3,SVELAGDTQY